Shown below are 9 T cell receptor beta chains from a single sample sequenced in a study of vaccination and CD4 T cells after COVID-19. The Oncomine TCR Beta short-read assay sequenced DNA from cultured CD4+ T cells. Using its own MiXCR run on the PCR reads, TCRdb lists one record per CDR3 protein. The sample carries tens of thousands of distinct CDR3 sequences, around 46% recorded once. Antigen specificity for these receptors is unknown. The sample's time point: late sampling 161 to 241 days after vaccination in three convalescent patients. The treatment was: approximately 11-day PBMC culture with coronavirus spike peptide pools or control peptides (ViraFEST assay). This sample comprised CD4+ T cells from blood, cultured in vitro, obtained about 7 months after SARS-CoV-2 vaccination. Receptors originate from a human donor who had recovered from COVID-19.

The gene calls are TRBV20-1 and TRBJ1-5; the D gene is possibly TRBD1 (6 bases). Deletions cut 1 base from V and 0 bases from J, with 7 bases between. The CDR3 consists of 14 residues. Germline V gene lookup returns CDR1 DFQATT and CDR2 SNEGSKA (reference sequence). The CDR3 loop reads CSARGGHSNQPQHF. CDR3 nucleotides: TGCAGTGCTAGAGGGGGGCATAGCAATCAGCCCCAGCATTTT.

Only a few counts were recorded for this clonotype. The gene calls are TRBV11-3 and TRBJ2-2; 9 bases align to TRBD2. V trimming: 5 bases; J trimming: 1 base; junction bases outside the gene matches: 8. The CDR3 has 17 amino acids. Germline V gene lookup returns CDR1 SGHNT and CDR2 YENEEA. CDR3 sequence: CASSPVAGAGNTGELFF. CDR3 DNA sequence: TGTGCCAGCAGCCCGGTAGCGGGAGCGGGGAACACCGGGGAGCTGTTTTTT.

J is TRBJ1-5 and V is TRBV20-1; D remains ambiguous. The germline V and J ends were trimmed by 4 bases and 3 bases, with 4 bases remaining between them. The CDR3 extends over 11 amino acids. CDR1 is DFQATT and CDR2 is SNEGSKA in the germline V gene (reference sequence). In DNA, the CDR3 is TGCAGTGCTACCAACAATCAGCCCCAGCATTTT. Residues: CSATNNQPQHF.

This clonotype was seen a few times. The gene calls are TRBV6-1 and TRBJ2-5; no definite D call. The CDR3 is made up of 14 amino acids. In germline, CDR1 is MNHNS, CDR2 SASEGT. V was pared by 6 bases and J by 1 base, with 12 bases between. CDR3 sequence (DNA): TGTGCCAGCAGCCAAGGACCGCTCCAAGAGACCCAGTACTTC. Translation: CASSQGPLQETQYF.

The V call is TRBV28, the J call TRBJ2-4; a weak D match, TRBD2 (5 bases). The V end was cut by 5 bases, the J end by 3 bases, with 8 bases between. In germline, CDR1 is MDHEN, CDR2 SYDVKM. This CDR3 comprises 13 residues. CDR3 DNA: TGTGCCAGCAGTCGTAGCGACAAAAACATTCAGTACTTC. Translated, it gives CASSRSDKNIQYF.

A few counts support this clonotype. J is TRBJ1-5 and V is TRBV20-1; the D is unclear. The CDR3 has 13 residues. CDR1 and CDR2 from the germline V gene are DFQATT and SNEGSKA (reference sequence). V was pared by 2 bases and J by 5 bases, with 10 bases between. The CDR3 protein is CSARWGSYQPQHF. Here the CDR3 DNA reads TGCAGTGCTAGATGGGGAAGCTATCAGCCCCAGCATTTT.

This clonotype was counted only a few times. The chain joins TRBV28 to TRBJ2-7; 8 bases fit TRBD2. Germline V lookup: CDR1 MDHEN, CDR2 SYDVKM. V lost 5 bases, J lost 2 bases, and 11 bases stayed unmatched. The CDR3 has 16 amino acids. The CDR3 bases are TGTGCCAGCAGTCCACGGTGGCGGGAGGCCCCCTACGAGCAGTACTTC. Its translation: CASSPRWREAPYEQYF.

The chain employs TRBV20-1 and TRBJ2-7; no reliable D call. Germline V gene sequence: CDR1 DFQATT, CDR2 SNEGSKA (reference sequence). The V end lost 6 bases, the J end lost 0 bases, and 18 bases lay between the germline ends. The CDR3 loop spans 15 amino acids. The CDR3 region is CSAIHGPSFSYEQYF. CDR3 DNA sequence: TGCAGTGCCATCCACGGTCCCTCGTTCTCCTACGAGCAGTACTTC.

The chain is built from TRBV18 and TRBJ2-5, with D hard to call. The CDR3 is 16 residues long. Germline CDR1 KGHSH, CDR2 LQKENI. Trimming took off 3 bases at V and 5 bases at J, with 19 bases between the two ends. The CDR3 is CASSPGRASLTETQYF. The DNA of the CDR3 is TGTGCCAGCTCACCGGGTCGGGCCTCGCTGACCGAGACCCAGTACTTC.